These 21 T cell receptor beta chains share one sample of origin, sequenced in a study of prognosis after radiotherapy for stage I lung cancer. Genomic DNA provided the template from which TCR beta CDR3 was amplified by two-round multiplex PCR. First-round PCR, the initial amplification, used primers specific to each TRBV and TRBJ gene. TCRdb processed the multiplex PCR reads anew with MiXCR; each CDR3 protein has one entry. The sample holds roughly 38,000 distinct CDR3 sequences, less than 25% seen once. Sequenced here: PBMCs, sampled before or after stereotactic body radiation therapy (not recorded which). These receptors originate from a donor at least 50 years old with non-small cell lung cancer.

This clonotype was counted a single time. A read error is likely, as this CDR3 ends without the conserved phenylalanine or tryptophan. CDR3: CASSLQRGTGGNGYTS. In DNA, the CDR3 is TGTGCTAGTAGCCTTCAAAGGGGGACAGGGGGTAATGGCTACACCTCC. This chain links TRBV19 with TRBJ1-2; 11 positions agree with TRBD1. The CDR3 has 16 residues. Looked up from germline, CDR1 is LNHDA and CDR2 is SQIVND (reference sequence).

In the case of this clonotype: A read error may explain this, as a much larger clone is one base away. The CDR3 bases are TGTGCCAGCACCCGCTCCGACAGGGATGAAGAAAAACTGTTTTTT. Translating gives CASTRSDRDEEKLFF. The chain has TRBV6-1 and TRBJ1-4; 7 nucleotides line up with TRBD1. CDR3 length: 15 amino acids. The V gene's germline CDR1 is MNHNS and CDR2 SASEGT. J gave up 8 bases and V 7 bases, and 13 bases lay outside the gene matches.

This clonotype was counted many times. The V gene is TRBV7-9, the J gene TRBJ2-5, with 11 bases aligning to TRBD2. The V and J ends lost 5 bases and 5 bases, in that order; junction bases with no gene match: 16. The CDR3 sequence is 18 residues long. Germline V gene data show CDR1 as SEHNR and CDR2 as FQNEAQ (reference sequence). The CDR3 DNA reads TGTGCCAGCAGCGCGAAGTGGGGGACTAGCGGCCTTCGGGAGACCCAGTACTTC. Its translation is CASSAKWGTSGLRETQYF.

In regard to this clonotype: Likely a read error: the CDR3 ends without its conserved phenylalanine or tryptophan. The chain has TRBV18 and TRBJ2-7; 9 bases map to TRBD2. V trimming: 0 bases; J trimming: 2 bases; junction bases outside the gene matches: 5. This CDR3 contains 16 residues. Germline CDR1 is KGHSH and CDR2 is LQKENI. The CDR3 sequence: CASSPPTAGGAYEQYL. The CDR3 DNA follows: TGTGCCAGCTCACCACCGACAGCGGGAGGCGCCTACGAGCAGTACCTC.

In this sample, this clonotype turned up many times. The chain recombines TRBV19 with TRBJ1-2, with 7 nucleotides matching TRBD1. V shed 6 bases and J 2 bases; nucleotides not matched to a gene: 3. The germline CDR1 and CDR2 sequences are LNHDA and SQIVND (reference sequence). The CDR3 has 13 residues. CDR3 bases: TGTGCCAGTAGCCCGACAGGGAACTATGGCTACACCTTC. This encodes CASSPTGNYGYTF.

This clonotype was counted ten times or more. The chain links TRBV19 to TRBJ2-5; the D is unclear. CDR1 LNHDA and CDR2 SQIVND come from the germline V gene (reference sequence). Trimming took off 6 bases at V and 5 bases at J, with 16 bases between the two ends. CDR3 size: 14 residues. The CDR3 DNA sequence: TGTGCCAGTAGGCGAGGTCGAGGCCCGGAGACCCAGTACTTC. Translation gives CASRRGRGPETQYF.

This clonotype has at least ten counts. The chain uses TRBV6-5 and TRBJ1-2, with D perhaps matching TRBD1 (6 bases). Trimming took 3 bases from V and 6 from J, leaving 14 bases between them. Per the germline V gene, CDR1 is MNHEY and CDR2 is SVGAGI. The CDR3 contains 14 residues. CDR3 sequence reads: CASSYTFTGNGYTF. In DNA form, the CDR3 reads TGTGCCAGCAGTTATACCTTCACAGGGAATGGCTACACCTTC.

This clonotype was recorded only once. A single base separates this from a much larger clone, so it may be a read error. J is TRBJ2-3 and V is TRBV5-1; 9 nucleotides agree with TRBD2. This CDR3 region has 16 residues. Germline CDR1 SGHRS, CDR2 YFSETQ. The CDR3 loop reads CASSVKPSGGTDTQYF. The CDR3 bases are TGTGCCAGCAGCGTAAAACCTAGCGGGGGCACAGATACGCAGTATTTT.

Comments on this clonotype: One base separates it from a far larger clone, so it is likely a read error. V is TRBV6-4 and J is TRBJ1-4; tentatively, D is TRBD1 (5 bases). CDR1 and CDR2 (germline): MRHNA, SNTAGT. The CDR3 runs to 15 residues. CDR3 protein: CAGRSSRGGGEKLFF. The CDR3 bases are TGTGCCGGCAGGAGCTCGAGGGGAGGCGGTGAAAAACTGTTTTTT.

This clonotype was found many times. V and J are TRBV5-5 and TRBJ2-7; TRBD1 is a possible D gene (5 bases). This CDR3 region has 14 residues. CDR1 is SGHKS, CDR2 YYEKEE, per germline (reference sequence). Trimming shortened V by 7 bases and J by 1 base, and 15 bases separated the two germline ends. The CDR3 DNA is TGTGCCAGCCAAAGGACAACCAATTCCTACGAGCAGTACTTC. Its protein is CASQRTTNSYEQYF.

Turning to this clonotype: A far larger clone is off by one base, so a read error is likely. V gene TRBV19 combines with J gene TRBJ2-4; possibly TRBD2 for D (6 bases). CDR1 LNHDA and CDR2 SQIVND come from the germline V gene (reference sequence). CDR3 length: 16 amino acids. The CDR3 sequence is CASSIIWGDPYNEKFF. CDR3 nucleotides: TGTGCCAGTAGTATAATTTGGGGGGACCCTTACAATGAGAAGTTCTTC.

Comments on this clonotype: A read error may produce the germline difference seen at one junction end. The V call is TRBV20-1, the J call TRBJ2-7; D possibly matches TRBD1 or TRBD2 (5 bases each). Germline V gene sequence: CDR1 DFQATT, CDR2 SNEGSKA (reference sequence). The CDR3 is 14 residues long. CDR3 region: CSARDPREGYEQCF. CDR3 DNA sequence: TGCAGTGCTAGAGACCCCCGTGAGGGGTACGAGCAGTGCTTC.

The table lists this clonotype with many counts. The chain uses TRBV9 and TRBJ1-3, with D unclear. This CDR3 has 14 residues. Trimming shortened V by 0 bases and J by 0 bases, and 4 bases separated the two germline ends. Germline V lookup: CDR1 SGDLS, CDR2 YYNGEE. The CDR3 coding sequence is TGTGCCAGCAGCGTAGGGAACTCTGGAAACACCATATATTTT. Residues: CASSVGNSGNTIYF.

The table lists this clonotype with many counts. The rearrangement uses TRBV3-1 and TRBJ2-3, with TRBD2 matching 7 bases. J gave up 5 bases and V 4 bases, and 0 bases lay outside the gene matches. CDR1 LGHDT and CDR2 YNNKEL come from the germline V gene (reference sequence). This CDR3 is built from 12 residues. The CDR3 DNA reads as TGTGCCAGCAGCCCTAGCGGAGATACGCAGTATTTT. As protein: CASSPSGDTQYF.

This clonotype has only a few counts. A single base separates this from a much larger clone, so it may be a read error. J is TRBJ1-4 and V is TRBV15; tentative D call: TRBD1 (5 bases). From germline, CDR1 is LNHNV and CDR2 YYDKDF (reference sequence). Trimming removed 5 bases at V and 10 bases at J, with 14 bases between. The CDR3 loop spans 13 amino acids. This CDR3 is CATSQGSGGKLFF. For the CDR3, the DNA is TGTGCCACCAGCCAGGGATCGGGGGGAAAACTGTTTTTT. Complete variable domain (other parts from reference TRBV15 and TRBJ1-4): DAMVIQNPRYQVTQFGKPVTLSCSQTLNHNVMYWYQQKSSQAPKLLFHYYDKDFNNEADTPDNFQSRRPNTSFCFLDIRSPGLGDTAMYLCATSQGSGGKLFFGSGTQLSVL.

This clonotype was detected ten times or more. V and J are TRBV10-3 and TRBJ2-2, with TRBD2 as a possible D gene (7 bases). The CDR3 length is 14 residues. Trimming left V 7 bases short and J 6 bases short, with 15 bases between. Germline V gene lookup returns CDR1 ENHRY and CDR2 SYGVKD. The CDR3 spells CAITPGGSAGELFF. The CDR3 DNA reads as TGTGCCATCACCCCGGGGGGCAGCGCCGGGGAGCTGTTTTTT.

V and J are TRBV5-4 and TRBJ2-3, with 13 bases lining up with TRBD2. The CDR3 consists of 18 residues. Germline lookup yields CDR1 SGHNT and CDR2 YYREEE (reference sequence). V lost 2 bases and J lost 1; bases outside the gene matches: 7. The CDR3 loop is CASSFQQTSGGRTDTQYF. Written as DNA, the CDR3 is TGTGCCAGCAGCTTCCAACAGACTAGCGGGGGGCGCACAGATACGCAGTATTTT.

In this sample, this clonotype turned up many times. The chain recombines TRBV19 with TRBJ2-1; maybe TRBD2 (6 bases). Germline V lookup: CDR1 LNHDA, CDR2 SQIVND (reference sequence). This CDR3 has 17 residues. Trimming stripped 2 bases from V and 8 bases from J, with 22 bases between. The DNA for the CDR3 is TGTGCCAGTAGTATACGGGCTAGCGCTACATTTATCGATGAGCAGTTCTTC. Translated: CASSIRASATFIDEQFF.

In its sample, this clonotype was seen many times. Here the CDR3 reads CASSDSGGGSTEAFF. The CDR3 bases are TGTGCCAGCAGCGACTCGGGCGGGGGGTCCACTGAAGCTTTCTTT. The chain has TRBV7-9 and TRBJ1-1, with D maybe TRBD1 (5 bases). The CDR3 runs to 15 residues. Trimming cost V 5 bases and J 4 bases, with 17 bases left between them. Germline-derived CDR1 and CDR2 are SEHNR and FQNEAQ (reference sequence). The whole variable domain, remainder taken from reference TRBV7-9 and TRBJ1-1, is DTGVSQNPRHKITKRGQNVTFRCDPISEHNRLYWYRQTLGQGPEFLTYFQNEAQLEKSRLLSDRFSAERPKGSFSTLEIQRTEQGDSAMYLCASSDSGGGSTEAFFGQGTRLTVV.

This clonotype occurred many times. V gene TRBV2 combines with J gene TRBJ1-5; D is uncertain. The CDR3 is 16 residues long. Germline V gene lookup returns CDR1 SNHLY and CDR2 FYNNEI. V lost 1 base and J lost 1, with 11 bases in between. This CDR3 is CASSEGGVESNQPQHF. CDR3 bases: TGTGCCAGCAGTGAAGGCGGTGTGGAGAGCAATCAGCCCCAGCATTTT.

Sample share makes this clonotype medium-sized. The J gene is TRBJ2-7, the V gene TRBV20-1, with D possibly TRBD2 on 5 matching bases. The germline CDR1 and CDR2 sequences are DFQATT and SNEGSKA (reference sequence). The V end lost 0 bases, the J end lost 3 bases, and 12 bases lay between the germline ends. The CDR3 spans 14 residues. CDR3 residues: CSARDETKGYEQYF. The DNA for the CDR3 is TGCAGTGCTAGAGATGAGACTAAAGGCTACGAGCAGTACTTC.